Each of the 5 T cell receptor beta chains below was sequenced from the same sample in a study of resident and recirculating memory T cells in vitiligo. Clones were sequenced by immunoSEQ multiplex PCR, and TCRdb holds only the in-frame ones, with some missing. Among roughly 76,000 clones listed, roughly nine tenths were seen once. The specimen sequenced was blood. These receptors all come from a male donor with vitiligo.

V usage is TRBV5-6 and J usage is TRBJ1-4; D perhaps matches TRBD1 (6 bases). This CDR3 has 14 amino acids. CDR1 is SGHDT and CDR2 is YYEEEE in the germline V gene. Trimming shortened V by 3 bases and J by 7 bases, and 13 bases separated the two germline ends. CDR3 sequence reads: CASSSQGPGEKLFF. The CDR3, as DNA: TGTGCCAGCAGCTCGCAGGGGCCGGGTGAAAAACTGTTTTTT.

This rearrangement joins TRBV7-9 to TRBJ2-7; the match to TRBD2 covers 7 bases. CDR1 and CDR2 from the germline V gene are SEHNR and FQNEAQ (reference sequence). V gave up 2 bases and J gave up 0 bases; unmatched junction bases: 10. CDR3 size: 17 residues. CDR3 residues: CASSLREGEGNSYEQYF. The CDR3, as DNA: TGTGCCAGCAGCTTAAGAGAAGGGGAGGGGAACTCCTACGAGCAGTACTTC.

The CDR3 DNA reads as TGTGCCAGCAGCAAGGCGGGGCCCTGGAATTCACCCCTCCACTTT. This gives the protein CASSKAGPWNSPLHF. The chain couples TRBV21-1 to TRBJ1-6. TRBV21-1 is described as a pseudogene. The CDR3 has 15 residues.

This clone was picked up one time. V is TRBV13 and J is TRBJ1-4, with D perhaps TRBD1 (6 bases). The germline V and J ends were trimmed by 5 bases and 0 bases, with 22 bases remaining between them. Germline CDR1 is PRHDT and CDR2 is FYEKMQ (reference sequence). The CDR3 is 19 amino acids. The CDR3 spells CASSVKADSPTPTNEKLFF. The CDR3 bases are TGTGCCAGCAGCGTAAAGGCGGACAGTCCCACTCCAACTAATGAAAAACTGTTTTTT.

The CDR3 DNA sequence: TGTGCCACCGACCCCTTACTAGCGGGGGGCCAGGATACGCAGTATTTT. It translates to CATDPLLAGGQDTQYF. The chain is built from TRBV2 and TRBJ2-3; 12 bases fit TRBD2. Germline CDR1 SNHLY, CDR2 FYNNEI. This CDR3 contains 16 residues. The V and J ends lost 10 bases and 6 bases, in that order; junction bases with no gene match: 14.